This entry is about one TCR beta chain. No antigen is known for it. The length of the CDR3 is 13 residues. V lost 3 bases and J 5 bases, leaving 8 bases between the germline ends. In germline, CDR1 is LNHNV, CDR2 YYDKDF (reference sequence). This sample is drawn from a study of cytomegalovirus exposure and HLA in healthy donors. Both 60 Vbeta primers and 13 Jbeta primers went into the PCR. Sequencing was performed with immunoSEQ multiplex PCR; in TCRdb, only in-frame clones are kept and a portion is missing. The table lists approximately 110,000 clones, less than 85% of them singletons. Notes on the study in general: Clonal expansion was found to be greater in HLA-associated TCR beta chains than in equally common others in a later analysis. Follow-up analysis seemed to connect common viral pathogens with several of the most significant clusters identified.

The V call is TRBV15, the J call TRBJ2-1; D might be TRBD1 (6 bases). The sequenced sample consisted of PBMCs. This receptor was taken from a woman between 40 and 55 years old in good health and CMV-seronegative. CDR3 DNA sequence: TGTGCCACCAGCAGGGACAGAAACAATGAGCAGTTCTTC. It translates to CATSRDRNNEQFF.